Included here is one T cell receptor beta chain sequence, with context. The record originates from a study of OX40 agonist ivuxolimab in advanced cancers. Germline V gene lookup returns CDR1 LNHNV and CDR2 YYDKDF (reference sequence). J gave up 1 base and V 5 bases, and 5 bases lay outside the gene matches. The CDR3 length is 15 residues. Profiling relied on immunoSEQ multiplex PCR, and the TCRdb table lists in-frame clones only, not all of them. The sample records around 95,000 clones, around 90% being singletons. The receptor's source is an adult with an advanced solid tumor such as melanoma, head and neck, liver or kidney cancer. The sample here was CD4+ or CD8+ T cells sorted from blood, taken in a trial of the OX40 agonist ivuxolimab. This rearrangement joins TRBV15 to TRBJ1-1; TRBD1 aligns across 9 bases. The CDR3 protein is CATSAGQGWNTEAFF. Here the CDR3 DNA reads TGTGCCACCAGCGCCGGACAGGGGTGGAACACTGAAGCTTTCTTT.